This T cell receptor (beta chain) came from a study of monozygotic twins with inflammatory bowel disease. TCRdb reprocessed the 5' RACE reads, with one entry per CDR3 protein and no DNA. The sample includes a few hundred thousand distinct CDR3 sequences. Per germline, CDR1 MGHRA and CDR2 YSYEKL. This CDR3 is 14 amino acids long. Sequenced material: blood. The sequence derives from a human donor with ulcerative colitis or Crohn's disease, or a healthy co-twin of an affected twin (not recorded which). The chain recombines TRBV4-1 with TRBJ2-7; TCRdb gives TRBD1 as the D gene, but with no DNA this cannot be confirmed. CDR3 sequence: CASSQPQGDYEQYF.